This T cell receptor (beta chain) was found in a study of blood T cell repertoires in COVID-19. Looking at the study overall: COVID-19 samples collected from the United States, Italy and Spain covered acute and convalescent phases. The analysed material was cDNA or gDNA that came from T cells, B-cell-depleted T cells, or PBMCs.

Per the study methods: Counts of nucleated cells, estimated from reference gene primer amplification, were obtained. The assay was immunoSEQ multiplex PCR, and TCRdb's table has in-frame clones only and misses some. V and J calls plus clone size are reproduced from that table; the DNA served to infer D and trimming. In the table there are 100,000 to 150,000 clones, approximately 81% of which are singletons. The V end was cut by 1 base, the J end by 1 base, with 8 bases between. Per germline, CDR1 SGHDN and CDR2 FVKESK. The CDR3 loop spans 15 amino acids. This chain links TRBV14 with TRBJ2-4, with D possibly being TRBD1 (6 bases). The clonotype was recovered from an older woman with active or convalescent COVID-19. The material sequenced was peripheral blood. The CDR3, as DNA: TGTGCCAGCAGCCAAGCTACAGGGGCCAAAAACATTCAGTACTTC. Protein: CASSQATGAKNIQYF.